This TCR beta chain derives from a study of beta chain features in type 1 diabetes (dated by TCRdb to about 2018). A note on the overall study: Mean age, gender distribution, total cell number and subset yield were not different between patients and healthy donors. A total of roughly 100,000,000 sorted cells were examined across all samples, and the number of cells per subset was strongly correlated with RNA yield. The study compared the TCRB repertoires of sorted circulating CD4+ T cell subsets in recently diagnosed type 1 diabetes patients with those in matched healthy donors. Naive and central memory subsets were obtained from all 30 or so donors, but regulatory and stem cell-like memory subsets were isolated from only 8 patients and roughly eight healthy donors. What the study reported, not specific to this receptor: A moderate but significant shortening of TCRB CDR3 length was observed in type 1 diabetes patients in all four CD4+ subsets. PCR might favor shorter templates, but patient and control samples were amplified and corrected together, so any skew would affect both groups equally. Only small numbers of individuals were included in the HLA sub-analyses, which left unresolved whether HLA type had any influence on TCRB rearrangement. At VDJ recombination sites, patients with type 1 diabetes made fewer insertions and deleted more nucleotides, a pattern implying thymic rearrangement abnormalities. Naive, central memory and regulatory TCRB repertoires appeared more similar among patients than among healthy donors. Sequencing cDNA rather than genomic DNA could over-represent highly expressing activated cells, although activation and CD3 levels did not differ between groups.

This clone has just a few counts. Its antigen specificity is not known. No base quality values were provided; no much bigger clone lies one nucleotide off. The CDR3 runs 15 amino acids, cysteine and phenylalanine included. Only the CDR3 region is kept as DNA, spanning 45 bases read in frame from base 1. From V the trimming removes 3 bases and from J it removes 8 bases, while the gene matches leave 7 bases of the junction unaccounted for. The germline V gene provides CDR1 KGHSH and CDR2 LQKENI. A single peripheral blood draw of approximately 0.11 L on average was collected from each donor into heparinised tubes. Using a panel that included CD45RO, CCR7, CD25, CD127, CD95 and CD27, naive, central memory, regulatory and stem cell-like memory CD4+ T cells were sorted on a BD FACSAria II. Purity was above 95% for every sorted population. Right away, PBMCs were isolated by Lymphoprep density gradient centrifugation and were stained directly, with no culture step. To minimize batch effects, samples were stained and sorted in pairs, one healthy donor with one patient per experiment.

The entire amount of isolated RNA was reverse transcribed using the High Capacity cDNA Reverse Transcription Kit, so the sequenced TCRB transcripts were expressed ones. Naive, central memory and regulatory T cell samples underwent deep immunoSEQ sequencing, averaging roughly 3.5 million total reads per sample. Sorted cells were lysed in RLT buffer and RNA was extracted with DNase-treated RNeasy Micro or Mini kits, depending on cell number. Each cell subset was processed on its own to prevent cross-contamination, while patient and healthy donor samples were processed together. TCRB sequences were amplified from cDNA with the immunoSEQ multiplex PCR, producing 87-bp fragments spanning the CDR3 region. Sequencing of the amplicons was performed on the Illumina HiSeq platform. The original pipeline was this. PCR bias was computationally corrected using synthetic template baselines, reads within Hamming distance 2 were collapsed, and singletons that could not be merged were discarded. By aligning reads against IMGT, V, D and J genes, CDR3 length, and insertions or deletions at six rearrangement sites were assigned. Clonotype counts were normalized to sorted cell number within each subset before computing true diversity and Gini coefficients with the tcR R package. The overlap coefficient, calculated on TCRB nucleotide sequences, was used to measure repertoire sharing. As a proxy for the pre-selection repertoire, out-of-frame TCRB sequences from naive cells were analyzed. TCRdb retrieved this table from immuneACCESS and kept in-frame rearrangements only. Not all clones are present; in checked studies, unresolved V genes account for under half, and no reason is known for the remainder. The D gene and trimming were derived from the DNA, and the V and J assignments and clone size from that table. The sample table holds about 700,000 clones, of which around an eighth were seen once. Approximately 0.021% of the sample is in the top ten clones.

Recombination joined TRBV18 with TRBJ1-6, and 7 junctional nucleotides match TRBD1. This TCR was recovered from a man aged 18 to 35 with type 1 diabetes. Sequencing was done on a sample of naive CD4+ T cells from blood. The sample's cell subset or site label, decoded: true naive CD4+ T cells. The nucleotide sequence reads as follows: TGTGCCAGCTCACCTCGACAGGGAGGGGATTCACCCCTCCACTTT. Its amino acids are CASSPRQGGDSPLHF.